These T cell receptor beta chains were read from a single sample in a study of shared clonotypes between healthy human individuals. Repertoires were generated with immunoSEQ multiplex PCR, while TCRdb's copy carries only in-frame clones and drops some. The data contain 640,000 or so clones, approximately 75% of them singletons. Material: memory CD4+ T cells sorted from blood. These receptors came from a woman aged 25 to 45 in good health. Each CDR3 is given with its conserved first and last residue. Each record gives: clone size, D gene, V gene, J gene, CDR3 protein, CDR3 DNA. D genes are given only for firm matches. Part of the rows lack a size; the others show once, few, many or a class for expanded clones.

NA	NA	TRBV6-4	TRBJ2-1	CASSDSVAADNEQFF	TGTGCCAGCAGTGACTCCGTCGCCGCTGACAATGAGCAGTTCTTC
NA	TRBD2	TRBV6-5	TRBJ2-3	CASSRLSGRADTQYF	TGTGCCAGCAGTCGCCTCAGCGGGAGGGCAGATACGCAGTATTTT
NA	TRBD1	TRBV10-3	TRBJ1-1	CAIRPGQVNTEAFF	TGTGCCATCCGACCCGGACAGGTGAACACTGAAGCTTTCTTT
NA	TRBD1	TRBV7-6	TRBJ2-7	CASRGQGQYEQYF	TGTGCCAGCAGAGGACAGGGGCAATACGAGCAGTACTTC
NA	TRBD1	TRBV29-1	TRBJ1-2	CSVPGQGNYGYTF	TGCAGCGTACCCGGACAGGGGAACTATGGCTACACCTTC
many	NA	TRBV19	TRBJ2-3	CASSTRTALGFETQYF	TGTGCCAGTAGTACCAGGACCGCTCTGGGGTTCGAGACGCAGTATTTT
many	NA	TRBV5-4	TRBJ1-2	CASSLQGMGGYTF	TGTGCCAGCAGCTTACAGGGTATGGGTGGCTACACCTTC
NA	NA	TRBV5-1	TRBJ1-4	CASSYLQGSEKLFF	TGCGCCAGCAGCTATCTACAGGGTAGCGAAAAACTGTTTTTT
NA	TRBD1	TRBV10-3	TRBJ1-1	CAIRGTALNTEAFF	TGTGCCATCAGGGGGACAGCACTGAACACTGAAGCTTTCTTT
NA	NA	TRBV6-6	TRBJ2-2	CASVWSNNGELFF	TGTGCCAGCGTCTGGAGTAATAACGGGGAGCTGTTTTTT
NA	TRBD1	TRBV7-3	TRBJ2-1	CASSQTGVGNEQFF	TGTGCCAGCAGCCAGACAGGGGTCGGGAATGAGCAGTTCTTC
NA	TRBD1	TRBV9	TRBJ2-3	CASSFSFRDRNTDTQYF	TGTGCCAGCAGCTTCTCCTTCAGGGACAGGAACACAGATACGCAGTATTTT
NA	NA	TRBV28	TRBJ1-3	CASTASVGLSGNTIYF	TGTGCCAGCACCGCCTCGGTCGGCCTCTCTGGAAACACCATATATTTT
NA	TRBD1	TRBV7-9	TRBJ2-5	CASSLGTGVETQYF	TGTGCCAGCAGCTTAGGGACAGGGGTAGAGACCCAGTACTTC
many	NA	TRBV7-9	TRBJ1-1	CASSLARGLNTEAFF	TGTGCCAGCAGCTTAGCAAGGGGTTTGAACACTGAAGCTTTCTTT
NA	TRBD2	TRBV9	TRBJ2-7	CASSPTLSGASYEQYF	TGTGCCAGCAGCCCGACCCTTAGCGGGGCTTCCTACGAGCAGTACTTC
NA	NA	TRBV5-1	TRBJ2-5	CASSLAARVEETQYF	TGCGCCAGCAGCTTGGCGGCTAGGGTGGAGGAGACCCAGTACTTC
NA	TRBD2	TRBV2	TRBJ2-7	CASSREAKYEQYF	TGTGCCAGCAGCCGGGAGGCAAAATACGAGCAGTACTTC
many	NA	TRBV2	TRBJ2-1	CASSESGSSYNEQFF	TGTGCCAGCAGTGAAAGTGGTAGCTCCTACAATGAGCAGTTCTTC
NA	NA	TRBV12-5	TRBJ2-1	CASGLVLSGRVGEQFF	TGTGCTAGTGGTTTGGTACTCTCGGGAAGGGTCGGTGAGCAGTTCTTC
NA	NA	TRBV7-6	TRBJ1-3	CASSLASGWTVGNTIYF	TGTGCCAGCAGCTTAGCGTCTGGGTGGACGGTCGGAAACACCATATATTTT
once	TRBD2	TRBV2	TRBJ2-1	CASRGLAAYNEQFF	TGTGCCAGCAGGGGACTAGCGGCGTACAATGAGCAGTTCTTC
NA	NA	TRBV2	TRBJ2-7	CASSGRVGAYEQYF	TGTGCCAGCAGTGGCCGGGTGGGGGCCTACGAGCAGTACTTC
NA	NA	TRBV19	TRBJ2-2	CASRGTPLGAGELFF	TGTGCCAGTAGGGGGACCCCTCTAGGGGCCGGGGAGCTGTTTTTT
many	NA	TRBV5-1	TRBJ2-2	CASSSASANTGELFF	TGCGCCAGCAGCTCTGCTAGCGCGAACACCGGGGAGCTGTTTTTT
NA	TRBD2	TRBV11-2	TRBJ2-1	CASSSWAGGGLNEQFF	TGTGCCAGCAGTTCCTGGGCGGGAGGAGGGTTGAATGAGCAGTTCTTC
NA	NA	TRBV21-1	TRBJ2-4	CASRPGQVAKNIQYF	TGTGCCAGCAGACCGGGACAGGTAGCCAAAAACATTCAGTACTTC
NA	TRBD2	TRBV5-1	TRBJ2-1	CASSSLGTSGENEQFF	TGCGCCAGCAGCTCCCTCGGGACTAGCGGGGAGAATGAGCAGTTCTTC
once	TRBD1	TRBV19	TRBJ2-7	CASSHGTALYEQYF	TGTGCCAGTAGTCACGGGACAGCGCTCTACGAGCAGTACTTC
NA	NA	TRBV19	TRBJ1-1	CASSIRGGNTEAFF	TGTGCCAGTAGTATCAGGGGAGGGAACACTGAAGCTTTCTTT
many	TRBD1	TRBV5-8	TRBJ2-7	CASGEPQGAYEQYF	TGTGCCAGCGGGGAACCACAGGGGGCCTACGAGCAGTACTTC
many	NA	TRBV29-1	TRBJ2-5	CSVAGAGTVQETQYF	TGCAGCGTCGCAGGGGCCGGGACCGTCCAAGAGACCCAGTACTTC
NA	NA	TRBV28	TRBJ2-5	CASSLGRGQGETQYF	TGTGCCAGCAGTTTAGGTCGGGGGCAGGGAGAGACCCAGTACTTC
few	TRBD1	TRBV11-2	TRBJ2-5	CASSFGTGGETQYF	TGTGCCAGCAGCTTCGGGACAGGGGGTGAGACCCAGTACTTC
NA	NA	TRBV11-2	TRBJ2-2	CASSLDGPTGELFF	TGTGCCAGCAGCCTAGATGGGCCCACCGGGGAGCTGTTTTTT
NA	TRBD2	TRBV11-2	TRBJ2-1	CASSPRGLAGGNEQFF	TGTGCCAGCAGCCCCAGGGGACTAGCGGGGGGGAATGAGCAGTTCTTC
NA	NA	TRBV18	TRBJ2-7	CASSASESEQYF	TGTGCCAGCTCGGCGTCTGAATCCGAGCAGTACTTC
NA	NA	TRBV14	TRBJ2-7	CASSQVSLRGEQYF	TGTGCCAGCAGCCAAGTATCTCTTCGGGGTGAGCAGTACTTC
NA	TRBD1	TRBV11-3	TRBJ1-1	CASSSTGMVTEAFF	TGTGCCAGCAGTTCGACAGGGATGGTCACTGAAGCTTTCTTT
NA	NA	TRBV27	TRBJ1-2	CASTLPPDSAEGGYTF	TGTGCCAGCACCCTCCCCCCTGACAGCGCCGAAGGGGGCTACACCTTC
NA	NA	TRBV6-6	TRBJ2-6	CASSNRISSGANVLTF	TGTGCCAGCAGCAACAGGATCAGCTCTGGGGCCAACGTCCTGACTTTC